A selection of T cell receptor beta chains follows, all from one sample in a study of blood T cell repertoires in COVID-19. The method was immunoSEQ multiplex PCR; TCRdb's version includes in-frame clones alone and lacks a portion of them. This sample has around 290,000 clones, with more than 85% found just once. The sequenced sample was peripheral blood. The receptors were sampled from a man aged 40-55 years with acute or convalescent COVID-19. Each CDR3 is given with its conserved first and last residue. The order of the fields is D gene, J gene, clone size, V gene, CDR3 protein, CDR3 DNA. The D gene is left open where the match is weak. Where a row states a size, it is once, few, many or the class of an expanded clone; other rows omit it.

d_call: .; j_call: TRBJ2-7; clone_size: once; v_call: TRBV6-5; cdr3_aa: CASSGGRSYEQYF; cdr3_nt: TGTGCCAGCAGCGGCGGTCGCTCCTACGAGCAGTACTTC
d_call: .; j_call: TRBJ1-1; clone_size: .; v_call: TRBV27; cdr3_aa: CASSFRAGDTEAFF; cdr3_nt: TGTGCCAGCAGTTTTAGAGCAGGGGACACTGAAGCTTTCTTT
d_call: .; j_call: TRBJ1-2; clone_size: .; v_call: TRBV5-8; cdr3_aa: CASSLVELANYGYTF; cdr3_nt: TGTGCCAGCAGCTTGGTGGAGCTAGCTAACTATGGCTACACCTTC
d_call: .; j_call: TRBJ1-1; clone_size: few; v_call: TRBV12-3/TRBV12-4; cdr3_aa: CASSLAGGKAFF; cdr3_nt: TGTGCCAGCAGTTTAGCGGGGGGGAAAGCTTTCTTT
d_call: TRBD2; j_call: TRBJ2-3; clone_size: .; v_call: TRBV2; cdr3_aa: CASKRTSGGIGTDTQYF; cdr3_nt: TGTGCCAGCAAGAGGACTAGCGGGGGAATTGGGACAGATACGCAGTATTTT
d_call: TRBD1; j_call: TRBJ2-3; clone_size: .; v_call: TRBV5-1; cdr3_aa: CASSLVRGTGVDTDTQYF; cdr3_nt: TGCGCCAGCAGCTTGGTCCGCGGGACAGGGGTCGACACAGATACGCAGTATTTT
d_call: .; j_call: TRBJ1-5; clone_size: .; v_call: TRBV6-1; cdr3_aa: CASSEVAESQPQHF; cdr3_nt: TGTGCCAGCAGTGAAGTGGCGGAAAGTCAGCCCCAGCATTTT
d_call: TRBD1; j_call: TRBJ1-2; clone_size: once; v_call: TRBV20-1; cdr3_aa: CSAETGGYTF; cdr3_nt: TGCAGTGCTGAGACAGGGGGCTACACCTTC
d_call: .; j_call: TRBJ1-2; clone_size: .; v_call: TRBV3-1/TRBV3-2; cdr3_aa: CASSQAQVNYGYTF; cdr3_nt: TGTGCCAGCAGCCAAGCTCAGGTTAACTATGGCTACACCTTC
d_call: .; j_call: TRBJ2-1; clone_size: .; v_call: TRBV6-5; cdr3_aa: CATLKAAAHNEQFF; cdr3_nt: TGTGCCACCCTCAAGGCAGCGGCCCACAATGAGCAGTTCTTC
d_call: .; j_call: TRBJ1-1; clone_size: .; v_call: TRBV19; cdr3_aa: CASSQGRYYTEAFF; cdr3_nt: TGTGCCAGTTCTCAGGGCCGTTATTACACTGAAGCTTTCTTT
d_call: .; j_call: TRBJ1-6; clone_size: .; v_call: TRBV5-1; cdr3_aa: CASSPGGGIGSPLHF; cdr3_nt: TGCGCCAGCAGCCCTGGGGGAGGGATAGGTTCACCCCTCCACTTT
d_call: .; j_call: TRBJ1-1; clone_size: .; v_call: TRBV5-1; cdr3_aa: CASSLATSAGDEAFF; cdr3_nt: TGCGCCAGCAGCTTGGCCACATCGGCAGGCGATGAAGCTTTCTTT
d_call: .; j_call: TRBJ1-5; clone_size: .; v_call: TRBV7-9; cdr3_aa: CASSLLANQPQHF; cdr3_nt: TGTGCCAGCAGCTTATTAGCAAATCAGCCCCAGCATTTT
d_call: .; j_call: TRBJ2-7; clone_size: .; v_call: TRBV5-6; cdr3_aa: CASSLRDYEQYF; cdr3_nt: TGTGCCAGCAGCTTGCGGGACTACGAGCAGTACTTC
d_call: .; j_call: TRBJ2-7; clone_size: .; v_call: TRBV5-6; cdr3_aa: CASSFGREESEQYF; cdr3_nt: TGTGCCAGCAGCTTTGGCAGGGAAGAATCCGAGCAGTACTTC
d_call: .; j_call: TRBJ2-7; clone_size: .; v_call: TRBV19; cdr3_aa: CASSIMLQGEQYF; cdr3_nt: TGTGCCAGTAGTATAATGCTCCAGGGCGAGCAGTACTTC
d_call: .; j_call: TRBJ2-7; clone_size: .; v_call: TRBV4-1; cdr3_aa: CASSQDLAFPYEQYF; cdr3_nt: TGCGCCAGCAGCCAAGATCTGGCCTTCCCCTACGAGCAGTACTTC
d_call: .; j_call: TRBJ2-3; clone_size: .; v_call: TRBV4-1; cdr3_aa: CASSQSPRRYSTDTQYF; cdr3_nt: TGCGCCAGCAGCCAATCCCCCCGGAGATATAGCACAGATACGCAGTATTTT
d_call: TRBD1; j_call: TRBJ1-4; clone_size: .; v_call: TRBV5-4; cdr3_aa: CASSSGGTNEKLFF; cdr3_nt: TGTGCCAGCAGCTCAGGGGGGACTAATGAAAAACTGTTTTTT
d_call: .; j_call: TRBJ1-6; clone_size: .; v_call: TRBV5-4; cdr3_aa: CASSFSAGRMINSPLHF; cdr3_nt: TGTGCCAGCAGCTTTTCGGCGGGGAGGATGATCAATTCACCCCTCCACTTT
d_call: TRBD1; j_call: TRBJ2-2; clone_size: .; v_call: TRBV19; cdr3_aa: CASPDRETGELFF; cdr3_nt: TGTGCCAGCCCGGACAGGGAGACCGGGGAGCTGTTTTTT
d_call: .; j_call: TRBJ1-1; clone_size: .; v_call: TRBV7-9; cdr3_aa: CASSSQGPNTEAFF; cdr3_nt: TGTGCCAGCAGCTCACAGGGCCCGAACACTGAAGCTTTCTTT
d_call: .; j_call: TRBJ2-2; clone_size: few; v_call: TRBV3-1/TRBV3-2; cdr3_aa: CASSQGGSGELFF; cdr3_nt: TGTGCCAGCAGCCAAGGAGGGAGCGGGGAGCTGTTTTTT